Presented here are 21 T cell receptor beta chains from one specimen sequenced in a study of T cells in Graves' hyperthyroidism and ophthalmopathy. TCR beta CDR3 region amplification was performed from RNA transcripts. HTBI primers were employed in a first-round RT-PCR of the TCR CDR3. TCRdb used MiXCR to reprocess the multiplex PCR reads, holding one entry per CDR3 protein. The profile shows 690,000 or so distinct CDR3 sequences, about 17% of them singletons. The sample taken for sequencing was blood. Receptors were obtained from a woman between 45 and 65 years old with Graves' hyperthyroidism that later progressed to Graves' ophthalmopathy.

The CDR3 nucleotides read TGTGCCAGCAGCGAAGGGACAGGGGGCGACGTCACCGGGGAGCTGTTTTTT. Amino acid sequence: CASSEGTGGDVTGELFF. V and J are TRBV3-1 and TRBJ2-2; 12 bases map to TRBD1. J lost 4 bases, V lost 5 bases, and 8 bases had no gene match. Germline-derived CDR1 and CDR2 are LGHDT and YNNKEL (reference sequence). This CDR3 spans 17 amino acids.

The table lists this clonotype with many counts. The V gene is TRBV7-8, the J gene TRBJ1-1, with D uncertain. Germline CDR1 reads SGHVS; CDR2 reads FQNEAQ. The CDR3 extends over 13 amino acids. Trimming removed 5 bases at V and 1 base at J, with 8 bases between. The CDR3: CASSPERNTEAFF. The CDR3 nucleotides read TGTGCCAGCAGCCCCGAGAGGAACACTGAAGCTTTCTTT.

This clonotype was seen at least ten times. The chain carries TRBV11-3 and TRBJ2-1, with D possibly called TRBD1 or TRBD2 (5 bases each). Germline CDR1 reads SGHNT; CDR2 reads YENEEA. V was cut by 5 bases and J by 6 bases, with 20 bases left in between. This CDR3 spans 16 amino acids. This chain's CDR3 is CASSEAAGKLRNEQFF. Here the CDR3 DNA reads TGTGCCAGCAGCGAAGCGGCAGGGAAATTGCGCAATGAGCAGTTCTTC.

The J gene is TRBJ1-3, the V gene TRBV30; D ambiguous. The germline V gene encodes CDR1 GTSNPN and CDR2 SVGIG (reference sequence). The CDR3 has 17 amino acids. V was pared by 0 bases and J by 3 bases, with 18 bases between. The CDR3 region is CAWSVLKGGTGGNTIYF. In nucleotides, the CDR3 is TGTGCCTGGAGTGTACTGAAGGGAGGCACTGGTGGAAACACCATATATTTT.

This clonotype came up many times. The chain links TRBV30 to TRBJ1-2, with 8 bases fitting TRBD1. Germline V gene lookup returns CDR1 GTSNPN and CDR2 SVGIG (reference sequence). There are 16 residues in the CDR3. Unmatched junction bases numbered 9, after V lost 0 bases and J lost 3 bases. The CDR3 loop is CAWSVPRTGIDYGYTF. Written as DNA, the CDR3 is TGTGCCTGGAGTGTCCCGCGGACAGGGATAGACTATGGCTACACCTTC.

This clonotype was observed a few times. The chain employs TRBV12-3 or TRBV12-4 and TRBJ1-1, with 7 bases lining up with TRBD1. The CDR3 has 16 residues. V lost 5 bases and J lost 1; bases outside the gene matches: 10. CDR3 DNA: TGTGCCAGCAGTCCTCAAACCGACAGGGAGAACACTGAAGCTTTCTTT. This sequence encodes CASSPQTDRENTEAFF.

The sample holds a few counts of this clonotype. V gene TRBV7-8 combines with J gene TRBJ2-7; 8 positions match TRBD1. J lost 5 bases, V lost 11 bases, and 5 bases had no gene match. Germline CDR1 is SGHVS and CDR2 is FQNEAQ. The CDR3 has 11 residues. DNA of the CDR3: TGTGCCTCCGGGACAGGTAACGAGCAGTACTTC. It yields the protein CASGTGNEQYF. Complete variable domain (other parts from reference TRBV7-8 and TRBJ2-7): GAGVSQSPRYKVAKRGQDVALRCDPISGHVSLFWYQQALGQGPEFLTYFQNEAQLDKSGLPSDRFFAERPEGSVSTLKIQRTQQEDSAVYLCASGTGNEQYFGPGTRLTVT.

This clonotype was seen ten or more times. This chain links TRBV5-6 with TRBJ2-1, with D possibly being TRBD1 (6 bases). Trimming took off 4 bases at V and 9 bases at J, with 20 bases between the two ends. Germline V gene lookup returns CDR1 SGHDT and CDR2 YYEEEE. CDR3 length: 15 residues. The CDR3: CASSAYRELLSEQFF. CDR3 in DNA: TGTGCCAGCAGCGCCTACAGGGAACTTCTGAGTGAGCAGTTCTTC.

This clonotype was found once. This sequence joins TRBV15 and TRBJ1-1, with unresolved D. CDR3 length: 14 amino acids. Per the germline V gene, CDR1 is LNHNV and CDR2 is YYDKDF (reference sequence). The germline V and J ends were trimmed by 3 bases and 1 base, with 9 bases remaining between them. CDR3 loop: CATSSAVPNTEAFF. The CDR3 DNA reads TGTGCCACCAGCAGCGCAGTCCCGAACACTGAAGCTTTCTTT.

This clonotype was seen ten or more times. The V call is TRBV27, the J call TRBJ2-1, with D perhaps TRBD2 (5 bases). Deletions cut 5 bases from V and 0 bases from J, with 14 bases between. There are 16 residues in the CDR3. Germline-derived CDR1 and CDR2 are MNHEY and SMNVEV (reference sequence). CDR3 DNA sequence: TGTGCCAGCAGTCCGGACTTTTTACTCTCCTACAATGAGCAGTTCTTC. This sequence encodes CASSPDFLLSYNEQFF.

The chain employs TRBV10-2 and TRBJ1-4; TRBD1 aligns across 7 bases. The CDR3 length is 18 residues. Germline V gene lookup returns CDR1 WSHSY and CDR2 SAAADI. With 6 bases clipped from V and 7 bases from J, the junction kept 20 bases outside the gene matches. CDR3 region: CASRYGQAAVQGTEKLFF. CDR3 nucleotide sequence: TGCGCCAGCAGGTATGGACAGGCGGCCGTTCAAGGAACTGAAAAACTGTTTTTT.

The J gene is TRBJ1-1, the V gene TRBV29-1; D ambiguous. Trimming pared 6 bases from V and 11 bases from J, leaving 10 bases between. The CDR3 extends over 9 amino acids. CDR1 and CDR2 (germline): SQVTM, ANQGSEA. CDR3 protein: CSVDRPAFF. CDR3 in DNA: TGCAGCGTGGACCGTCCGGCTTTCTTT.

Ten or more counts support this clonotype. CDR3 nucleotide sequence: TGTGCCTGGAGTGACAGTGTTGGCAATCAGCCCCAGCATTTT. It encodes CAWSDSVGNQPQHF. The chain joins TRBV30 to TRBJ1-5; D is ambiguous. There are 14 residues in the CDR3. Germline CDR1 is GTSNPN and CDR2 is SVGIG (reference sequence). The V end was cut by 1 base, the J end by 2 bases, with 9 bases between.

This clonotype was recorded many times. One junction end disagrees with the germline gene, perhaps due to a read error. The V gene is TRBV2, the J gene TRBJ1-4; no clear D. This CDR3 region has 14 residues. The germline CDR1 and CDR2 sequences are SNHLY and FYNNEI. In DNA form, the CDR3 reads TGCGCCAGCAGTGACCCTGCAACTAATGAAAAACTGTTTTTT. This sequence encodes CASSDPATNEKLFF.

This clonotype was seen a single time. The CDR3 is CASNQGGQPQHF. In nucleotides, the CDR3 is TGTGCCAGCAATCAGGGTGGTCAGCCCCAGCATTTT. The chain combines TRBV12-3 or TRBV12-4 with TRBJ1-5; D perhaps matches TRBD1 (5 bases). This CDR3 has 12 amino acids. V lost 7 bases and J 6 bases, leaving 10 bases between the germline ends.

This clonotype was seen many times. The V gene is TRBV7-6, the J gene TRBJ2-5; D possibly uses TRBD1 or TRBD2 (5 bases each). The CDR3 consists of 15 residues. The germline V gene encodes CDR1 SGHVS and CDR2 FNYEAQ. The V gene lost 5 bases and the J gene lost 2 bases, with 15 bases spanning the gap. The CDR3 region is CASSPLRDGQETQYF. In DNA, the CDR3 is TGTGCCAGCAGCCCCCTCCGGGACGGACAAGAGACCCAGTACTTC.

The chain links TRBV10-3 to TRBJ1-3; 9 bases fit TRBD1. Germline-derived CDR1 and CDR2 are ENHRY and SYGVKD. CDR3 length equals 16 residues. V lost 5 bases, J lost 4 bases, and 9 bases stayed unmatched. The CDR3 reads CAISPASGQGGNTIYF. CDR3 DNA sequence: TGTGCCATCAGTCCAGCCTCGGGACAGGGAGGAAACACCATATATTTT.

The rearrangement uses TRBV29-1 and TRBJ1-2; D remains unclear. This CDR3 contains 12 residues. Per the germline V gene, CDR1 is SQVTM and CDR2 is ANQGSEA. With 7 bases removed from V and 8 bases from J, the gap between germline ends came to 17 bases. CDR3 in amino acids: CSDLTDPGGYTF. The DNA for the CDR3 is TGCAGCGACCTCACAGATCCTGGCGGCTACACCTTC.

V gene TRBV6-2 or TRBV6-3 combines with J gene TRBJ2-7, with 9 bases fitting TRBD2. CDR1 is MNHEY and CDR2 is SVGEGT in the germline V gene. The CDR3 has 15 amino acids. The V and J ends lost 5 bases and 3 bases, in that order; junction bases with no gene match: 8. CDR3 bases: TGTGCCAGCAGTGGGGAGGGTAGCGGGGGCTACGAGCAGTACTTC. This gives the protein CASSGEGSGGYEQYF.

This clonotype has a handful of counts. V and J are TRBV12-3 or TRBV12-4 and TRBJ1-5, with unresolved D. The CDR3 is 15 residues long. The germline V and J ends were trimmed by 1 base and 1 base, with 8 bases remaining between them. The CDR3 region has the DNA TGTGCCAGCAGTTTAGGGTTGGTAAGCAATCAGCCCCAGCATTTT. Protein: CASSLGLVSNQPQHF.

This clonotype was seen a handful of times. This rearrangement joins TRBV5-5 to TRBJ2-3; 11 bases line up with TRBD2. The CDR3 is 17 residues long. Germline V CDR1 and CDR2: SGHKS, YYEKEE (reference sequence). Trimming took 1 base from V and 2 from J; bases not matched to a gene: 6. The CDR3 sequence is CASSLPGTSGSTDTQYF. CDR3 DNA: TGTGCCAGCAGCTTGCCCGGGACTAGCGGATCCACAGATACGCAGTATTTT.